The present entry profiles one TCR beta chain with its context. The data originate from a study of shared clonotypes between healthy human individuals. The assay was immunoSEQ multiplex PCR, and TCRdb's table has in-frame clones only and misses some. The sample records 300,000 or so clones, approximately 79% being singletons. Germline values: CDR1 SGHNT, CDR2 YYREEE (reference sequence). This CDR3 is built from 14 residues. Trimming stripped 4 bases from V and 5 bases from J, with 15 bases between. The chain carries TRBV5-4 and TRBJ2-5; possibly TRBD1 or TRBD2 for D (6 bases each). The TCR was taken from a man younger than 40 in good health. Sequencing used memory CD4+ T cells sorted from blood. As to subset: CD45RA-negative fraction. CDR3 nucleotides: TGTGCCAGCAGCCCCAGGGGAGGAAAGGAGACCCAGTACTTC. It is translated as CASSPRGGKETQYF.